This T cell receptor beta chain emerged from a study of cytomegalovirus exposure and HLA in healthy donors (dated by TCRdb to the late 2010s). For the study in its entirety: According to an earlier analysis of several hundred of the donors, about 179 million T cells yielded 100 million or so unique TCR beta sequences and roughly 280 Gb of sequence data. To predict cytomegalovirus infection status, the study brought together high-throughput TCR immunosequencing, statistical association of individual TCRs with disease status, and machine learning. Along with the 666-subject first cohort, a separate validation cohort of over a hundred different subjects was used. Across approximately 420 genotyped donors of the cohort, an average of roughly 200,000 unique TCR beta nucleotide sequences per donor were sequenced, and roughly 20% of those sequences were non-productive. A handful of DR-DQ haplotypes were handled as single units for association and clustering because linkage in the cohort was strong. An earlier analysis of 500 to 750 of the donors applied high-throughput TCR beta sequencing to assess whether each TCR beta V gene segment acted as functional or pseudogenic. The later analysis used no new phenotypic data to find candidate immune exposures, relying instead on TCR beta sequences and their occurrence across donors. Typing coverage varied by locus: roughly 629-640 donors for A, B, C, DRB1 and DQB1; roughly 560 for DQA1; some 610 for DPA1; 450 to 480 for DPB1. Donor age, sex, ethnicity and CMV serostatus were compiled together with the repertoire data. Genome-wide SNP genotypes for about 65% of the roughly 700 donors were used in a later genetic analysis, which treated that subset as a discovery cohort. Of the 350 to 400 genotyped donors, roughly 80% fell in the genetic ancestry cluster associated with self-reported Caucasian donors. Class I and class II HLA loci were covered by the typing at four-digit resolution. Every repertoire in the discovery cohort had been generated on one and the same sequencing platform. Roughly 300 gigabases of sequencing data and roughly 80 million unique TCR sequences made up an early release that covered fewer than 650 HLA-typed donors. The study was designed to test whether signatures of past pathogen exposure could be identified by cataloging public T cell receptors. The study used immunosequencing to profile the T cell repertoires of approximately 630 subjects and linked those repertoires to cytomegalovirus serostatus. To study patterns of TCR occurrence, a later analysis re-analyzed previously published TCR beta repertoires from 550 to 800 donors and added high-resolution HLA genotyping.

Reading from cysteine to phenylalanine, the CDR3 counts 15 amino acids. The retained sequence is limited to the CDR3, 45 bases, with the frame set at the first base. Based on the germline V gene, the CDR1 and CDR2 sequences are LGHNA and YSLEER. V sheds 0 bases and J sheds 4 bases, leaving 12 bases between their ends. As regards this clone: Its cognate antigen has yet to be identified. No base-level quality is on record; no much larger clone is a single base apart.

The library was produced with the immunoSEQ multiplex PCR assay. The multiplex PCR relied on a mix of 60 forward primers for TCR Vbeta segments and 13 reverse primers for TCR Jbeta segments. The CDR3 region of rearranged TCR beta genes was amplified from genomic DNA with a multiplex PCR assay. The amplified TCR beta libraries were sequenced on the Illumina HiSeq System as 87-base-pair reads. In the source study's methods: Across the 670 or so repertoires, a later analysis counted roughly 84 million unique TCR beta chains, some 11 million of which were shared by at least two donors. A nearest-neighbor algorithm error-corrected the raw reads and collapsed the reads into unique sequences, merging closely related sequences to remove PCR and sequencing errors. CDR3 sequences were aligned to IMGT reference sequences to assign V, D and J gene segments. For a sequence to be retained, a match of at least six nucleotides was required to both a V gene segment and a J gene segment. Rearrangements were classified as productive when the CDR3 lacked stop codons and remained in frame with V and J, and all other rearrangements were classified as non-productive. CDR3 was defined by IMGT convention, running from the second conserved V-encoded cysteine to the conserved J-encoded phenylalanine. The earlier analysis of some 550 of the donors excluded any sequence lacking an unambiguous match to a single V gene segment. In an earlier analysis of a few hundred of the donors, V segments were called functional above 56.7% productive rearrangements and were called segregating when the between-donor standard deviation exceeded 5%. A statistical classification framework was built for diagnosing cytomegalovirus status from the catalog of TCR beta chain sequences. A later analysis assigned V and J genes by comparing TCR nucleotide sequences with IMGT/GENE-DB human TR gene sequences. Using the TCRdist pipeline, a later analysis assigned CDR3 sequences along with most-parsimonious VDJ recombination scenarios. A later analysis defined each TCR beta chain by its CDR3 amino acid sequence plus V-gene family, and excluded reads lacking a unique V-gene family. To address suspected cross-contamination and a sequencing artifact, a later analysis removed over 500 highly shared, low-generation-probability nucleotide sequences. In a later analysis, a clonal expansion index was calculated for each public chain from normalized within-repertoire ranks of inferred template counts. A later analysis computed generation probabilities with a VDJ recombination model fitted to out-of-frame rearrangements, and checked the results against IGoR. A later analysis scored TCR-TCR, TCR-HLA and TCR-CMV co-occurrence with hypergeometric tests, applying a repertoire-size bias correction to TCR pairs. To estimate false discovery rates, a later analysis permuted the HLA or CMV assignments 20 times. A later analysis grouped co-occurring TCRs with DBSCAN, adding TCRdist sequence similarity when clustering within HLA-allele-positive subsets. For co-occurrence clustering, repertoires with fewer than 30,000 or more than 120,000 public chains were excluded, along with five repertoires with anomalous nucleotide sharing. Sourced from immuneACCESS, this table was stored by TCRdb with only in-frame sequences that have V and J called. A share of the clones is absent; for the studies checked, an unresolved V gene accounts for under half, and the remainder has no known explanation. V and J calls and clone size are given by that table; D and trimming were obtained from the DNA. The sample has about 160,000 clones on record, roughly 85% of them singletons. 0.8% to 1% of the sample comes from the top ten.

In total, approximately 700 healthy bone marrow donors made up the cohort. All cohort members were sampled while nominally healthy, although unrecorded immune exposures were likely present. The donor tested CMV seronegative, placing the donor among the 350 or so seronegative members of the cohort. Every donor gave a peripheral blood sample, and the peripheral blood mononuclear cells from that sample were used for TCR beta sequencing. Genomic DNA was extracted from the blood cell samples with the Qiagen DNeasy Blood Extraction Kit. The study at large found these results: Some IMGT-functional V segments, including TRBV6-2 and TRBV6-3, could not be distinguished by the 87-base-pair reads and were therefore excluded. The sequencing pipeline was judged likely to have produced a cluster of highly shared sequence variants as a technical artifact. When HLA alleles, especially DR and DQ, strongly co-occurred, attributing TCR associations to individual alleles was difficult. Compared with the approximately 670-donor mean, donors in an Asian-associated ancestry cluster had fewer N-insertions in productive TCRs, according to a later genetic analysis. In vitro tests confirmed that three of the cytomegalovirus-associated TCR beta chains recognize cytomegalovirus antigens. Broadly in line with IMGT annotations, most TCR beta V segments showed up in productive rearrangements about 87% or about 30% of the time in an earlier analysis of around 600 of the donors. According to the authors, the approach could potentially be generalized to other disease states and immunological phenotypes. In a later analysis, most CMV-associated TCR beta chains were found to appear HLA-restricted, with HLA associations seemingly driven largely by CMV exposure. Linkage disequilibrium might explain the correlated functional status among segregating V segments, but an unknown experimental factor could not be ruled out. Because HLA typing was unavailable for some donors at each locus, only the typed subset was used in association tests. In a later analysis, the rate of TCR association differed among HLA loci, with DRB1 alleles having the most associated TCRs and HLA-C alleles having the fewest. A further reported finding was that TCR beta sequences accurately predicted the HLA-A and HLA-B alleles for most subjects in the first cohort. Most TCR sequences were seen in very few donors, while some public TCRs were found in many individuals. In a later analysis, HLA-associated TCR beta chains showed more clonal expansion and lower generation probabilities than non-associated chains that were equally common. The cohort was sequenced for TCR beta chains only, and without alpha or paired-chain data the features that could be detected were limited. In the study, 150 to 200 TCR beta chains were listed as associated with cytomegalovirus. According to a later analysis, parvovirus B19, influenza, CMV and Epstein-Barr virus appeared linked to several top co-occurrence clusters. In a later genetic analysis, a missense DCLRE1C variant was associated with V-gene and J-gene trimming of TCR beta chains, and the association was replicated in an independent cohort. For the cohort, immune exposure information was limited to CMV serostatus. Roughly uniform sequencing depth across donors was assumed in presence/absence analyses, although this assumption may not hold. At a false discovery rate of 0.05, a later analysis linked under 20,000 TCR beta sequences to specific HLA alleles. In both the original and validation cohorts, the classifier was reported to diagnose cytomegalovirus status with high specificity and sensitivity. Because counts were too low, some 17 rarely observed V segments, including chromosome 9 orphons, were excluded from the earlier analysis of 587 of the donors.

The sample consisted of PBMCs. This sequence was found in a woman in her twenties or thirties in good health and CMV-seronegative. The chain uses TRBV4-3 and TRBJ1-1, with TRBD1 as a weak D call on 6 bases. The CDR3 protein is CASSQDRGGFTEAFF. The bases are TGCGCCAGCAGCCAAGATAGAGGGGGTTTCACTGAAGCTTTCTTT.